A single sample gave rise to the 27 T cell receptor beta chains below, sequenced in a study of post-analysis software for immune sequencing data (dated by TCRdb to 2013 to 2016). What the work shows at the level of the full study, not this receptor alone: Patients showed significantly higher frequencies than controls for roughly 5 TRBV segments, among them TRBV5-6, TRBV5-1 and TRBV20-1.

Library preparation employed PCR. The sample was run on an Illumina HiSeq 2500. To reduce PCR and sequencing biases, unique molecular identifiers were built into the TCR beta cDNA libraries. Using fastp trimming at Q25 and MiXCR clonotype assembly, TCRdb reanalyzed the public sequencing data and kept in-frame beta chains. Identical CDR3 proteins give one entry, which carries the most common genes and DNA. Present in this sample are hundreds of thousands of distinct CDR3 sequences, more than 50% of which were seen just once. Roughly 10% of the sample is taken by the ten largest. For these TCRs, the target antigens are not known. The source material was blood. These receptors were collected from a girl aged 2 to 9 with multiple sclerosis.

CDR3 region: CAWALNTEAFF. Written as DNA, the CDR3 is TGTGCCTGGGCTTTGAACACTGAAGCTTTCTTT. This chain links TRBV30 with TRBJ1-1; D is undetermined. With 5 bases removed from V and 0 bases from J, the gap between germline ends came to 4 bases. Germline CDR1 is GTSNPN and CDR2 is SVGIG (reference sequence). The CDR3 spans 11 residues.

This chain connects TRBV11-2 to TRBJ2-3; weak D call: TRBD1 (6 bases). The CDR3 covers 18 residues. Germline loops: CDR1 SGHAT, CDR2 FQNNGV. Between the trimmed V and J ends, which lost 5 bases and 5 bases, there was a span of 26 bases. CDR3 bases: TGTGCCAGCAGCACGAGGTACAGGGCAATGGATATGGTAGATACGCAGTATTTT. Amino acids: CASSTRYRAMDMVDTQYF.

CDR3 sequence (DNA): TGCGCCAGCAGCTCCTCGACCGGGACGTGGGCCAACGTCCTGACTTTC. This gives the protein CASSSSTGTWANVLTF. The chain couples TRBV5-1 to TRBJ2-6; possibly TRBD1 or TRBD2 for D (5 bases each). The length of the CDR3 is 16 residues. Trimming cost V 3 bases and J 5 bases, with 15 bases left between them. From germline, CDR1 is SGHRS and CDR2 YFSETQ. The complete variable domain, with remaining parts taken from reference TRBV5-1 and TRBJ2-6, reads KAGVTQTPRYLIKTRGQQVTLSCSPISGHRSVSWYQQTPGQGLQFLFEYFSETQRNKGNFPGRFSGRQFSNSRSEMNVSTLELGDSALYLCASSSSTGTWANVLTFGAGSRLTVL.

This chain links TRBV7-8 with TRBJ1-6; TRBD1 aligns across 8 bases. This CDR3 contains 14 residues. The ends lost 5 bases at V and 7 bases at J; junction bases unmatched: 4. Germline V CDR1 and CDR2: SGHVS, FQNEAQ. CDR3 sequence: CASSRQGSNSPLHF. CDR3 nucleotides: TGTGCCAGCAGCCGACAGGGGTCGAATTCACCCCTCCACTTT.

About this clonotype: The junction departs from germline at one end; a sequencing error may be responsible. This chain joins TRBV6-1 and TRBJ2-5, with 8 positions matching TRBD2. The CDR3 has 20 amino acids. CDR1 MNHNS and CDR2 SASEGT come from the germline V gene. CDR3 DNA: TGTGCCAACAGTGGCGGCGGGTTGGGGTTTCGGGGGGGCCACCAAGAGACCCAGTACTTC. It yields the protein CANSGGGLGFRGGHQETQYF.

CDR3 in amino acids: CASSSRGLNTEAFF. The CDR3 bases are TGTGCCAGCAGCTCACGGGGGCTGAACACTGAAGCTTTCTTT. The chain couples TRBV7-2 to TRBJ1-1; weak D call: TRBD1 (6 bases). Germline CDR1 is SGHTA and CDR2 is FQGNSA. V lost 4 bases, J lost 0 bases, and 9 bases lay in between. The CDR3 runs 14 residues. Combining the CDR3 with reference TRBV7-2 and TRBJ1-1 gives the whole variable domain GAGVSQSPSNKVTEKGKDVELRCDPISGHTALYWYRQSLGQGLEFLIYFQGNSAPDKSGLPSDRFSAERTGGSVSTLTIQRTQQEDSAVYLCASSSRGLNTEAFFGQGTRLTVV.

The chain links TRBV24-1 to TRBJ2-5; D gene ambiguous. CDR1 and CDR2 from the germline V gene are KGHDR and SFDVKD. The V and J ends lost 3 bases and 2 bases respectively, with 9 bases between them. The CDR3 is 14 amino acids. The CDR3, as DNA: TGTGCCACCAGTGATACCAACAGTCAAGAGACCCAGTACTTC. This gives the protein CATSDTNSQETQYF.

A single count supports this clonotype. The rearrangement uses TRBV20-1 and TRBJ1-6; 7 nucleotides line up with TRBD1. CDR3 length: 14 amino acids. The V gene's germline CDR1 is DFQATT and CDR2 SNEGSKA (reference sequence). After removal of 6 bases from V and 6 bases from J, the junction contained 8 bases not matched to a gene. CDR3 in DNA: TGCAGTGCACTTCAGGGGGGGATTAATTCACCCCTCCACTTT. It encodes CSALQGGINSPLHF.

In this sample, this clonotype turned up a few times. The chain is built from TRBV12-3 or TRBV12-4 and TRBJ2-1; 7 bases are shared with TRBD2. The CDR3 consists of 13 residues. V was clipped by 10 bases and J by 10 bases; unmatched bases: 13. CDR3 residues: CATRVSLREEQFF. The CDR3 DNA is TGTGCCACCAGGGTCTCCTTGCGGGAGGAGCAGTTCTTC.

V is TRBV7-9 and J is TRBJ2-4; 7 bases line up with TRBD1. J gave up 0 bases and V 5 bases, and 10 bases lay outside the gene matches. The CDR3 is 17 amino acids. Germline assignment: CDR1 SEHNR and CDR2 FQNEAQ (reference sequence). The CDR3 DNA reads TGTGCCAGCAGCCCTGACAGGGTTGATCTAGCCAAAAACATTCAGTACTTC. This encodes CASSPDRVDLAKNIQYF.

This clonotype was observed a handful of times. The CDR3 DNA reads TGTGCCAGCAGCTTAAACGGACTAGCGGGTGAGCAGTTCTTC. Its protein product is CASSLNGLAGEQFF. The rearrangement links TRBV7-2 to TRBJ2-1, with TRBD2 matching 11 bases. Looked up from germline, CDR1 is SGHTA and CDR2 is FQGNSA. There are 14 residues in the CDR3. V lost 2 bases and J lost 9; bases outside the gene matches: 3. Filled out from reference TRBV7-2 and TRBJ2-1, the complete variable domain reads GAGVSQSPSNKVTEKGKDVELRCDPISGHTALYWYRQSLGQGLEFLIYFQGNSAPDKSGLPSDRFSAERTGGSVSTLTIQRTQQEDSAVYLCASSLNGLAGEQFFGPGTRLTVL.

This clonotype was seen a handful of times. The chain combines TRBV9 with TRBJ2-3; D remains ambiguous. Germline values: CDR1 SGDLS, CDR2 YYNGEE. This CDR3 is built from 13 residues. V shed 5 bases and J shed 2 bases, with 9 bases lying between them. This CDR3 is CASRTSTTDTQYF. CDR3 DNA sequence: TGTGCCAGCAGAACTTCGACCACAGATACGCAGTATTTT.

The gene calls are TRBV12-3 or TRBV12-4 and TRBJ2-1, with D maybe TRBD1 (7 bases). The V end lost 6 bases, the J end lost 4 bases, and 16 bases lay between the germline ends. The CDR3 has 15 residues. CDR3 amino acids: CASRRDRLTYNEQFF. The CDR3 DNA is TGTGCCAGCAGGCGGGACAGATTGACTTACAATGAGCAGTTCTTC.

The chain links TRBV5-1 to TRBJ2-1; TRBD2 aligns across 13 bases. The V gene end was trimmed by 4 bases and the J gene end by 0 bases; junction bases not matched to a gene: 10. This CDR3 region has 19 residues. Germline V gene lookup returns CDR1 SGHRS and CDR2 YFSETQ. The CDR3 sequence is CASSRAGTSGANSYNEQFF. CDR3 DNA sequence: TGCGCCAGCAGCAGAGCCGGGACTAGCGGGGCCAACTCCTACAATGAGCAGTTCTTC.

V is TRBV9 and J is TRBJ2-3, with D possibly being TRBD1 (7 bases). V shed 2 bases and J shed 4 bases, with 14 bases lying between them. Germline V gene data show CDR1 as SGDLS and CDR2 as YYNGEE. The CDR3 has 15 amino acids. The CDR3 loop is CASSVEQGGPDTQYF. CDR3 DNA: TGTGCCAGCAGCGTCGAGCAGGGGGGCCCAGATACGCAGTATTTT.

This clonotype was recorded a few times. The J gene is TRBJ2-7, the V gene TRBV11-2, with a weak D call TRBD2 (5 bases). The V end was cut by 3 bases, the J end by 0 bases, with 12 bases between. Per germline, CDR1 SGHAT and CDR2 FQNNGV. The CDR3 contains 15 residues. The DNA for the CDR3 is TGTGCCAGCAGCTTCGGGATAGGTCTCTCCTACGAGCAGTACTTC. This gives the protein CASSFGIGLSYEQYF.

This clonotype was counted a few times. This chain uses TRBV20-1 with TRBJ1-1, with unresolved D. Germline CDR1 DFQATT, CDR2 SNEGSKA (reference sequence). V lost 5 bases and J 3 bases, leaving 10 bases between the germline ends. CDR3 length: 12 residues. The CDR3 loop is CSARPRDTEAFF. For the CDR3, the DNA is TGCAGTGCTCGCCCCCGAGACACTGAAGCTTTCTTT.

The J gene is TRBJ2-1, the V gene TRBV6-5, with TRBD1 identical over 9 bases. V was pared by 6 bases and J by 7 bases, with 13 bases of the junction left unmatched. This CDR3 contains 16 residues. From germline, CDR1 is MNHEY and CDR2 SVGAGI. As DNA, the CDR3 is TGTGCCAGCAGAGAGGGCGACAGGGGGGGATGGAATGAGCAGTTCTTC. Amino acid sequence: CASREGDRGGWNEQFF.

The chain joins TRBV15 to TRBJ1-2; 7 bases are shared with TRBD1. Germline V CDR1 and CDR2: LNHNV, YYDKDF (reference sequence). Germline trimming cut 0 bases from V and 5 bases from J; bases unmatched to any gene: 6. CDR3 size: 15 residues. DNA of the CDR3: TGTGCCACCAGCAGAGAACAGGGGAATCGGTATGGCTACACCTTC. Protein product: CATSREQGNRYGYTF.

This clonotype has a handful of counts. V gene TRBV12-3 or TRBV12-4 combines with J gene TRBJ1-5; 9 positions agree with TRBD1. CDR3 size: 16 residues. J gave up 1 base and V 5 bases, and 6 bases lay outside the gene matches. CDR3 sequence: CASSPGQGSSNQPQHF. The CDR3 region has the DNA TGTGCCAGCAGTCCCGGACAGGGGTCGAGCAATCAGCCCCAGCATTTT.

The V gene is TRBV12-3 or TRBV12-4, the J gene TRBJ1-2; weak D call: TRBD1 (6 bases). CDR3 size: 13 residues. The germline V and J ends were trimmed by 4 bases and 2 bases, with 8 bases remaining between them. CDR3 DNA sequence: TGTGCCAGCAGTTGGCAGGGGAACTATGGCTACACCTTC. This sequence encodes CASSWQGNYGYTF.

The chain has TRBV4-2 and TRBJ2-1; 8 positions agree with TRBD2. Germline V lookup: CDR1 LGHNA, CDR2 YNFKEQ. This CDR3 comprises 14 residues. Trimming cost V 3 bases and J 10 bases; bases outside gene matches: 8. The CDR3 nucleotides are TGTGCCAGCAGCCAGCTGACTAGCGAAGGAGAGCAGTTCTTC. It translates to CASSQLTSEGEQFF.

In this sample, this clonotype turned up a few times. V is TRBV7-2 and J is TRBJ2-7; D is undetermined. With 3 bases removed from V and 2 bases from J, the gap between germline ends came to 8 bases. The CDR3 is 13 residues long. Germline V gives CDR1 SGHTA, CDR2 FQGNSA. As DNA, the CDR3 is TGTGCCAGCAGCTTCCGACCGACCTACGAGCAGTACTTC. It yields the protein CASSFRPTYEQYF. The full variable domain, its missing parts supplied by reference TRBV7-2 and TRBJ2-7, is GAGVSQSPSNKVTEKGKDVELRCDPISGHTALYWYRQSLGQGLEFLIYFQGNSAPDKSGLPSDRFSAERTGGSVSTLTIQRTQQEDSAVYLCASSFRPTYEQYFGPGTRLTVT.

The chain recombines TRBV25-1 with TRBJ2-1, with 7 bases aligning to TRBD2. The germline CDR1 and CDR2 sequences are MGHDK and SYGVNS. V lost 5 bases, J lost 15 bases, and 7 bases stayed unmatched. The CDR3 runs to 11 residues. CDR3 residues: CASSRAGAVFF. The CDR3 bases are TGTGCCAGCAGTAGGGCGGGAGCTGTGTTCTTC.

The rearrangement links TRBV6-1 to TRBJ1-1, with 9 bases that match TRBD1. Germline V CDR1 and CDR2: MNHNS, SASEGT. The trim removed 4 bases at V and 3 bases at J, leaving 6 bases unmatched. The CDR3 spans 15 residues. CDR3 residues: CASSGLQGADTEAFF. In DNA form, the CDR3 reads TGTGCCAGCAGTGGGTTACAGGGGGCTGACACTGAAGCTTTCTTT.

The chain recombines TRBV3-1 with TRBJ2-6; D uncertain. Germline V CDR1 and CDR2: LGHDT, YNNKEL (reference sequence). The ends were cut back, 4 bases at V and 0 bases at J, with 10 bases in the middle. CDR3 size: 16 residues. The CDR3 loop reads CASSPVTVSGANVLTF. The CDR3 DNA reads TGTGCCAGCAGCCCCGTGACTGTCTCTGGGGCCAACGTCCTGACTTTC.

The genes are TRBV7-6 and TRBJ2-5; D possibly corresponds to TRBD2 (6 bases). Trimming took off 3 bases at V and 5 bases at J, with 19 bases between the two ends. This CDR3 contains 16 residues. Germline CDR1 and CDR2: SGHVS and FNYEAQ. The CDR3 DNA sequence: TGTGCCAGCAGCTTGGCGTACGAGCGGAGGGGCGAGACCCAGTACTTC. Amino acid sequence: CASSLAYERRGETQYF.